This record looks at one T cell receptor beta chain sequence and its context. Its cognate antigen is unknown. The CDR3 extends over 17 amino acids. V was clipped by 2 bases and J by 1 base, with 17 bases between them. CDR1 MNHEY and CDR2 SMNVEV come from the germline V gene (reference sequence). The source of the sample is a study of CD8+ T cells in alopecia areata. It was cDNA, reverse transcribed from extracted RNA, that served as the sequencing template. The table came from immunoSEQ multiplex PCR; TCRdb's copy has only in-frame clones and leaves some out. The table has 130,000 to 150,000 clones, more than 75% seen once; the top ten hold over 13%. The study, taken as a whole, reports: Especially in alopecia totalis/universalis, lesional scalp showed greater clonality than normal scalp did.

The source is a human donor with alopecia areata. This rearrangement joins TRBV27 to TRBJ1-1, with a possible D match to TRBD1 (6 bases). The source material was CD8+ T cells sorted from blood, sampled at week 0. The CDR3 nucleotides read TGTGCCAGCAGTTTAAAGGCCGAGGGGGGATGGAACACTGAAGCTTTCTTT. Translating gives CASSLKAEGGWNTEAFF.